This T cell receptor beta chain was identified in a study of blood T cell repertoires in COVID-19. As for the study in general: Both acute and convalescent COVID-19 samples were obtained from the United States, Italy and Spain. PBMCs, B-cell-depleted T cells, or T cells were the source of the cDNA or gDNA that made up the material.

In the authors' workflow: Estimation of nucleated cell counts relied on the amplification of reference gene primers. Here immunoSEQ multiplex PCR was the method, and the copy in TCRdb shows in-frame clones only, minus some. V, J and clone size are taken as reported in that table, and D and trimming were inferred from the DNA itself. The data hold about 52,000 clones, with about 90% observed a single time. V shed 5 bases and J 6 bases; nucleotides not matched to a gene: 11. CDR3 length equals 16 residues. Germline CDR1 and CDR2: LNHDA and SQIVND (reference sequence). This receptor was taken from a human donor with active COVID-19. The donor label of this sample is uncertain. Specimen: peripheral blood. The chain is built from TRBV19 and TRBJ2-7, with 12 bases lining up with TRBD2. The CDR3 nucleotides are TGTGCCAGTAGTTCACCCGGACTAGCGGGGTTGGGCGAGCAGTACTTC. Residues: CASSSPGLAGLGEQYF.